Below are 19 T cell receptor beta chains sequenced from a single sample in a study of T-cell reconstitution after alpha-beta-depleted transplantation in children. Unique molecular identifiers were built into the TCRbeta library. MiXCR, run by TCRdb on the PCR reads, gives a single entry per CDR3 protein. This repertoire shows about 610,000 distinct CDR3 sequences, 10% found once; its top ten account for around 4%. The sample in question was PBMCs from the stem cell graft donor, obtained from the stem cell graft. The source of these receptors is a human donor who donated a stem cell graft to a child with acute myeloid leukemia.

This clonotype has a handful of counts. The J gene is TRBJ2-3, the V gene TRBV2; D gene unclear. The germline V and J ends were trimmed by 6 bases and 2 bases, with 9 bases remaining between them. The CDR3 spans 13 residues. Per the germline V gene, CDR1 is SNHLY and CDR2 is FYNNEI. The CDR3 DNA follows: TGTGCCAGCAGGCTGGGGATCACAGATACGCAGTATTTT. Translation gives CASRLGITDTQYF.

This clonotype showed up just a few times. This chain connects TRBV12-3 or TRBV12-4 to TRBJ1-5, with TRBD1 as a possible D gene (5 bases). This CDR3 is built from 15 residues. Trimming pared 2 bases from V and 4 bases from J, leaving 12 bases between. CDR3 nucleotides: TGTGCCAGCAGTTTAAAGGGGTTTGGAAATCAGCCCCAGCATTTT. Its translation is CASSLKGFGNQPQHF.

This clonotype has just a few counts. The chain employs TRBV4-2 and TRBJ2-2, with D tentatively TRBD1 (5 bases). The V and J ends lost 4 bases and 4 bases respectively, with 13 bases between them. This CDR3 region has 15 residues. The germline gives CDR1 LGHNA, CDR2 YNFKEQ. The CDR3 DNA reads TGTGCCAGCAGCCCGTCAGGGCTCCTCACCGGGGAGCTGTTTTTT. It codes for CASSPSGLLTGELFF.

The chain couples TRBV6-1 to TRBJ2-4, with TRBD2 as a possible D gene (7 bases). CDR3 length: 14 residues. Germline V CDR1 and CDR2: MNHNS, SASEGT. V gave up 9 bases and J gave up 1 base, with 13 bases separating them. CDR3 sequence: CASLGGGAKNIQYF. CDR3 in DNA: TGTGCCAGTTTAGGGGGGGGGGCCAAAAACATTCAGTACTTC.

The chain couples TRBV7-3 to TRBJ1-1; a weak D match, TRBD1 (6 bases). From germline, CDR1 is SGHTA and CDR2 FQGTGA. There are 14 residues in the CDR3. The ends were cut back, 5 bases at V and 4 bases at J, with 14 bases in the middle. As DNA, the CDR3 is TGTGCCAGCAGCCCCGTGGGGGCGGGCACTGAAGCTTTCTTT. It codes for CASSPVGAGTEAFF. The full variable domain, rest sourced from reference TRBV7-3 and TRBJ1-1, is GAGVSQTPSNKVTEKGKYVELRCDPISGHTALYWYRQSLGQGPEFLIYFQGTGAADDSGLPNDRFFAVRPEGSVSTLKIQRTERGDSAVYLCASSPVGAGTEAFFGQGTRLTVV.

The J gene is TRBJ1-2, the V gene TRBV5-1; no definite D call. This CDR3 is 16 amino acids long. Germline values: CDR1 SGHRS, CDR2 YFSETQ. V lost 4 bases to trimming and J lost 3 bases, with 19 bases between them. CDR3 DNA: TGCGCCAGCAGCCCCTTTGGGTCTGGGGAAGACTATGGCTACACCTTC. It translates to CASSPFGSGEDYGYTF.

This clonotype was seen repeatedly, ten times or more. The CDR3: CASRSWLGGIDEQFF. In DNA, the CDR3 is TGTGCCAGCCGCTCATGGTTAGGGGGGATCGATGAGCAGTTCTTC. This chain links TRBV6-2 or TRBV6-3 with TRBJ2-1; perhaps D is TRBD1 or TRBD2 (6 bases each). Trimming removed 8 bases at V and 8 bases at J, with 22 bases between. Looked up from germline, CDR1 is MNHEY and CDR2 is SVGEGT. This CDR3 region has 15 residues.

This chain links TRBV7-2 with TRBJ2-4, with 7 nucleotides matching TRBD1. Trimming at V came to 3 bases and at J to 4 bases, leaving 6 bases not matched to a gene. Germline assignment: CDR1 SGHTA and CDR2 FQGNSA. This CDR3 contains 15 residues. The CDR3 bases are TGTGCCAGCAGCTTTACCAGACAGGGAAAAAACATTCAGTACTTC. Its protein is CASSFTRQGKNIQYF.

This clonotype was counted a few times. The V gene is TRBV14, the J gene TRBJ2-7, with a weak D call TRBD2 (6 bases). Trimming pared 4 bases from V and 0 bases from J, leaving 13 bases between. This CDR3 has 15 amino acids. Germline V gene data show CDR1 as SGHDN and CDR2 as FVKESK. CDR3 in amino acids: CASSLGSGPSYEQYF. CDR3 in DNA: TGTGCCAGCAGCCTCGGGAGCGGTCCCTCCTACGAGCAGTACTTC.

This clonotype came up many times. The CDR3 nucleotides are TGTGCCAGCAGCTCGGGACTAGCCTACACAGATACGCAGTATTTT. It is translated as CASSSGLAYTDTQYF. The genes are TRBV7-8 and TRBJ2-3; 9 bases line up with TRBD2. This CDR3 comprises 15 residues. J was trimmed by 2 bases and V by 4 bases; bases with no gene match: 4. The germline V gene encodes CDR1 SGHVS and CDR2 FQNEAQ.

This clonotype showed up many times. The J gene is TRBJ2-3, the V gene TRBV7-3; the D gene is possibly TRBD2 (6 bases). V was cut by 4 bases and J by 8 bases, with 13 bases left in between. The CDR3 has 13 amino acids. Germline loops: CDR1 SGHTA, CDR2 FQGTGA. The CDR3 sequence is CASSSQVEGTQYF. The CDR3 DNA sequence: TGTGCCAGCAGCTCCCAGGTGGAGGGTACGCAGTATTTT. Full variable domain (remainder filled in from reference TRBV7-3 and TRBJ2-3): GAGVSQTPSNKVTEKGKYVELRCDPISGHTALYWYRQSLGQGPEFLIYFQGTGAADDSGLPNDRFFAVRPEGSVSTLKIQRTERGDSAVYLCASSSQVEGTQYFGPGTRLTVL.

This clonotype occurred many times. The J gene is TRBJ1-2, the V gene TRBV5-1; TRBD1 aligns across 7 bases. This CDR3 has 14 residues. Germline CDR1 SGHRS, CDR2 YFSETQ. With V trimmed by 1 base and J by 4 bases, 4 bases remained unmatched. The chain's CDR3 is CASSLSGQLYGYTF. Here the CDR3 DNA reads TGCGCCAGCAGCTTGTCGGGACAGCTCTATGGCTACACCTTC.

The CDR3 here is CASSPQGLAGGGEQFF. CDR3 nucleotides: TGTGCCAGCTCCCCTCAGGGACTAGCGGGAGGTGGTGAGCAGTTCTTC. V is TRBV18 and J is TRBJ2-1, with TRBD2 matching over 15 bases. With 6 bases clipped from V and 9 bases from J, the junction kept 9 bases outside the gene matches. Germline V gives CDR1 KGHSH, CDR2 LQKENI. This CDR3 is 16 amino acids long.

The chain links TRBV10-3 to TRBJ2-3; 8 bases are a match to TRBD2. This CDR3 is built from 17 residues. Germline V gene data show CDR1 as ENHRY and CDR2 as SYGVKD. With V trimmed by 2 bases and J by 4 bases, 11 bases remained unmatched. The CDR3 nucleotides are TGTGCCATCAGTGAGGGCGGAGGGACTAGGAGGGCAGATACGCAGTATTTT. Translating gives CAISEGGGTRRADTQYF.

This clonotype appeared many times. The J gene is TRBJ2-7, the V gene TRBV7-9, with D unresolved. Per germline, CDR1 SEHNR and CDR2 FQNEAQ (reference sequence). Trimming took off 5 bases at V and 5 bases at J, with 7 bases between the two ends. The CDR3 totals 11 residues. CDR3 loop: CASSPQNEQYF. For the CDR3, the DNA is TGTGCCAGCAGCCCTCAGAACGAGCAGTACTTC.

This chain links TRBV20-1 with TRBJ2-1, with unresolved D. The germline V gene has CDR1 DFQATT and CDR2 SNEGSKA (reference sequence). V gave up 5 bases and J gave up 8 bases, with 10 bases separating them. The CDR3 spans 11 residues. CDR3 amino acids: CSASAGDEQFF. CDR3 in DNA: TGCAGTGCTTCCGCAGGAGATGAGCAGTTCTTC.

This clonotype was recorded many times. The CDR3, as DNA: TGTGCCAGCAGCGAGGGGCACTCGCTGGGAAACAATGAGCAGTTCTTC. It encodes CASSEGHSLGNNEQFF. V gene TRBV9 combines with J gene TRBJ2-1; possible D gene TRBD1, 5 bases. Trimming cost V 3 bases and J 5 bases, with 18 bases left between them. The CDR3 has 16 residues. Germline CDR1 and CDR2: SGDLS and YYNGEE.

The chain employs TRBV27 and TRBJ1-1; unclear D gene. The CDR3 has 14 amino acids. The V end lost 7 bases, the J end lost 1 base, and 13 bases lay between the germline ends. The germline gives CDR1 MNHEY, CDR2 SMNVEV (reference sequence). CDR3 region: CASTSRQANTEAFF. The CDR3 nucleotides are TGTGCCAGCACCTCCAGGCAGGCGAACACTGAAGCTTTCTTT.

This clonotype was picked up many times. The chain combines TRBV12-3 or TRBV12-4 with TRBJ2-6, with D tentatively TRBD1 (6 bases). The CDR3 covers 15 residues. Trimming removed 4 bases at V and 4 bases at J, with 11 bases between. In nucleotides, the CDR3 is TGTGCCAGCAGTTCAGGGCAGGGGGGGGCCAACGTCCTGACTTTC. Its translation: CASSSGQGGANVLTF.